The rows below give T cell receptor beta chains drawn from one sample of a study of OX40 agonist ivuxolimab in advanced cancers. Sequenced by immunoSEQ multiplex PCR; TCRdb stores in-frame clones only, minus some. This sample has about 95,000 clones, with around 82% found just once. The starting material was CD4+ or CD8+ T cells sorted from blood, obtained in a trial of the OX40 agonist ivuxolimab. Receptors originate from an adult with an advanced solid tumor such as melanoma, head and neck, liver or kidney cancer. Both conserved end residues are part of each CDR3. The D gene is left open where the match is weak. Size values are once, few and many counts, or a class for expanded clones, and some rows have none.

TRBJ2-2,-,TRBV7-8,-,13,CASSSLTGVELFF,TGTGCCAGCAGCTCCCTAACCGGGGTGGAGCTGTTTTTT
TRBJ2-3,-,TRBV7-9,TRBD2,17,CASSWWSASGSEDTQYF,TGTGCCAGCAGTTGGTGGTCGGCTAGCGGGAGTGAAGATACGCAGTATTTT
TRBJ1-5,few,TRBV4-1,-,14,CASSLGSSNQPQHF,TGCGCCAGCAGCCTGGGGAGTAGCAATCAGCCCCAGCATTTT
TRBJ2-2,-,TRBV28,-,13,CASSLSGTGELFF,TGTGCCAGCAGTTTATCTGGCACCGGGGAGCTGTTTTTT
TRBJ2-7,-,TRBV4-3,TRBD1,14,CASSQDRESYEQYF,TGCGCCAGCAGCCAGGACAGGGAGTCCTACGAGCAGTACTTC
TRBJ2-1,-,TRBV28,-,17,CASSFRSAWGDKNEQFF,TGTGCCAGCAGTTTTCGGTCGGCTTGGGGGGATAAAAATGAGCAGTTCTTC
TRBJ1-2,-,TRBV28,TRBD1,15,CASGTGTGGEGGYTF,TGTGCCAGCGGGACCGGGACAGGGGGCGAGGGTGGCTACACCTTC
TRBJ2-2,-,TRBV29-1,TRBD2,15,CSVDVAGRETGELFF,TGCAGCGTTGATGTGGCAGGGAGGGAGACCGGGGAGCTGTTTTTT
TRBJ2-5,once,TRBV11-2,TRBD2,19,CASSETGLAGGGVVETQYF,TGTGCCAGCAGCGAAACGGGACTAGCGGGAGGGGGCGTGGTGGAGACCCAGTACTTC
TRBJ2-7,once,TRBV6-6,TRBD2,15,CASSYGAGASYEQYF,TGTGCCAGCAGTTACGGGGCGGGAGCCTCCTACGAGCAGTACTTC
TRBJ2-7,-,TRBV14,-,14,CASSLAGGFYEQYF,TGTGCCAGCAGCCTAGCTGGGGGATTCTACGAGCAGTACTTC
TRBJ2-1,-,TRBV2,TRBD1,16,CASRGQGTLRGNEQFF,TGTGCCAGCAGGGGACAGGGGACCTTAAGAGGGAATGAGCAGTTCTTC
TRBJ1-1,-,TRBV6-5,-,13,CASSPRGASEAFF,TGTGCCAGCAGTCCCCGCGGGGCCAGTGAAGCTTTCTTT
TRBJ1-1,-,TRBV6-1,TRBD1,16,CASSDGDRTHLTEAFF,TGTGCCAGCAGTGACGGGGACAGGACCCATCTCACTGAAGCTTTCTTT
TRBJ2-7,few,TRBV7-9,TRBD2,14,CASSGTSGTYEQYF,TGTGCCAGCAGCGGAACTAGCGGAACCTACGAGCAGTACTTC
TRBJ1-4,-,TRBV7-2,-,15,CASSSTTENYEKLFF,TGTGCCAGCAGCTCTACCACGGAAAACTATGAAAAACTGTTTTTT
TRBJ2-7,-,TRBV21-1,-,19,CASPSVDIPTGPAVYEQYF,TGTGCCAGCCCATCCGTCGACATACCGACAGGGCCCGCAGTCTACGAGCAGTACTTC
TRBJ2-3,-,TRBV27,TRBD2,14,CASSWREGPDTQYF,TGTGCCAGCAGCTGGCGGGAGGGCCCAGATACGCAGTATTTT
TRBJ1-5,-,TRBV6-4,-,16,CASSEVRGFGNQPQHF,TGTGCCAGCAGTGAAGTCCGCGGGTTTGGCAATCAGCCCCAGCATTTT
TRBJ2-7,-,TRBV11-2,-,13,CASSPTGGDEQYF,TGTGCCAGCAGCCCAACGGGCGGGGACGAGCAGTACTTC
TRBJ1-4,-,TRBV5-6,-,14,CASSVVEANEKLFF,TGTGCCAGCAGCGTCGTGGAGGCCAATGAAAAACTGTTTTTT
TRBJ1-3,-,TRBV5-1,TRBD1,14,CASREGTGRYTIYF,TGCGCCAGCCGGGAGGGGACAGGGAGATACACCATATATTTT
TRBJ2-1,-,TRBV15,-,15,CATSRDLSGNNEQFF,TGTGCCACCAGCAGAGATCTTTCAGGGAACAATGAGCAGTTCTTC
TRBJ1-4,-,TRBV30,-,14,CAWSVTASNEKLFF,TGTGCCTGGAGTGTAACAGCCAGTAATGAAAAACTGTTTTTT
TRBJ2-7,-,TRBV9,TRBD2,15,CASSVGLAVPYEQYF,TGTGCCAGCAGCGTAGGACTAGCGGTTCCCTACGAGCAGTACTTC
TRBJ2-5,-,TRBV5-4,-,13,CASSLTEQETQYF,TGTGCCAGCAGCTTGACAGAACAAGAGACCCAGTACTTC
TRBJ2-3,-,TRBV7-9,TRBD2,15,CASSLAGGRTDTQYF,TGTGCCAGCAGCTTAGCGGGCGGGAGGACAGATACGCAGTATTTT
TRBJ2-7,-,TRBV7-9,-,13,CASTPGWADEQYF,TGTGCCAGCACCCCCGGGTGGGCCGACGAGCAGTACTTC
TRBJ2-7,-,TRBV28,-,13,CASTWGTPYEQYF,TGTGCCAGCACCTGGGGGACTCCCTACGAGCAGTACTTC
TRBJ2-1,-,TRBV5-6,TRBD1,13,CASSLGQGYEQFF,TGTGCCAGCAGCTTGGGACAGGGTTATGAGCAGTTCTTC
TRBJ1-1,-,TRBV28,-,15,CASDGRNRGNTEAFF,TGTGCCAGCGACGGACGTAATCGAGGGAACACTGAAGCTTTCTTT
TRBJ1-4,-,TRBV11-3,-,13,CASSLDTHEKLFF,TGTGCCAGCAGCTTGGACACACACGAAAAACTGTTTTTT
TRBJ2-7,-,TRBV9,TRBD2,15,CASSRLAVSSYEQYF,TGTGCCAGCAGCCGGCTAGCGGTGAGCTCCTACGAGCAGTACTTC
TRBJ2-1,-,TRBV11-2,-,12,CASSEGFNEQFF,TGTGCCAGCAGCGAGGGGTTCAATGAGCAGTTCTTC
TRBJ1-4,-,TRBV6-5,TRBD1,14,CASRSGTGDEKLFF,TGTGCCAGCAGATCCGGGACAGGGGACGAAAAACTGTTTTTT
TRBJ2-7,-,TRBV27,-,16,CASSLSWGLLTYEQYF,TGTGCCAGCAGTTTATCGTGGGGGCTCCTAACCTACGAGCAGTACTTC
TRBJ2-7,-,TRBV7-8,-,15,CASSLERGGSYEQYF,TGTGCCAGCAGCTTAGAGAGAGGAGGGAGCTACGAGCAGTACTTC
TRBJ2-7,-,TRBV7-9,-,13,CASSVSASYEQYF,TGTGCCAGCAGCGTCTCAGCGTCCTACGAGCAGTACTTC
TRBJ1-2,-,TRBV30,-,13,CAWSPPELYGYTF,TGTGCCTGGAGTCCGCCGGAGCTCTATGGCTACACCTTC
TRBJ2-1,-,TRBV2,TRBD1,14,CASSGQGDLNEQFF,TGTGCCAGCAGTGGACAGGGGGACTTGAATGAGCAGTTCTTC
TRBJ2-1,-,TRBV10-3,-,13,CAISAGPYNEQFF,TGTGCCATCAGCGCGGGGCCGTACAATGAGCAGTTCTTC
TRBJ2-1,-,TRBV28,-,18,CASSPLSPPSGSDNEQFF,TGTGCCAGCAGCCCCTTATCTCCCCCGTCGGGATCGGACAATGAGCAGTTCTTC
TRBJ2-5,-,TRBV28,-,16,CASTGREKGLVETQYF,TGTGCCAGCACGGGTCGGGAGAAGGGTCTGGTAGAGACCCAGTACTTC
TRBJ2-2,-,TRBV28,TRBD1,16,CASSQSTGGEGGELFF,TGTGCCAGCAGCCAATCGACAGGGGGCGAGGGCGGGGAGCTGTTTTTT
TRBJ2-3,-,TRBV5-4,-,14,CASSLHGGADTQYF,TGTGCCAGCAGCTTGCATGGGGGTGCAGATACGCAGTATTTT